These 3 T cell receptor beta chains were sequenced from one sample in a study of T-cell reconstitution after alpha-beta-depleted transplantation in children. Unique molecular identifiers were incorporated into the prepared TCRbeta library. TCRdb re-derived calls from the PCR reads in MiXCR, one entry per CDR3 protein. Of 250,000 to 400,000 distinct CDR3 sequences listed, around 20% are singletons. The sample was PBMCs, mostly from graft donor cells, taken 180 days after TCRalphabeta/CD19-depleted stem cell transplant. The receptors shown here come from a male patient younger than 18 who had a stem cell transplant for acute lymphoblastic leukemia, so the T cells may come from the graft donor.

A note on this clonotype: Possible read error: a much larger clone is one base away. The J gene is TRBJ1-3, the V gene TRBV5-1; no reliable D call. The CDR3 totals 17 residues. Germline CDR1 reads SGHRS; CDR2 reads YFSETQ. CDR3 bases: TGCGCCAGCAGCTTGGCCTTCGGACGGTACTCTGGAAACAACATATATTTT. Translation: CASSLAFGRYSGNNIYF.

As DNA, the CDR3 is TGCGCCAGCAGCCAATGGGGGGACATCTACTCGGCAGATACGCAGTATTTT. It codes for CASSQWGDIYSADTQYF. The chain links TRBV4-1 to TRBJ2-3, with D tentatively TRBD1 or TRBD2 (6 bases each). V gave up 2 bases and J gave up 4 bases, with 19 bases separating them. This CDR3 spans 17 amino acids. Germline V lookup: CDR1 MGHRA, CDR2 YSYEKL.

This clonotype has only a few counts. The chain uses TRBV7-9 and TRBJ1-1; no firm D call. Germline assignment: CDR1 SEHNR and CDR2 FQNEAQ (reference sequence). Deletions cut 5 bases from V and 3 bases from J, with 10 bases between. The CDR3 length is 13 residues. The CDR3 spells CASSHVLYTEAFF. CDR3 nucleotide sequence: TGTGCCAGCAGCCACGTTTTATACACTGAAGCTTTCTTT.